In this sample, the clone carrying this T cell receptor beta chain turned up a few times. Per the authors' pipeline: Quantification of nucleated cells was approximated via reference gene primer amplification. Assay: immunoSEQ multiplex PCR; the TCRdb copy retains only in-frame clones and omits some. V and J calls and clone size are as listed in that table; D and trimming were resolved from the DNA. The data show more than 85,000 clones, with approximately 91% seen just once and under 3.5% held by the top ten. Germline V gene data show CDR1 as LNHNV and CDR2 as YYDKDF (reference sequence). The length of the CDR3 is 16 residues. After removal of 1 base from V and 7 bases from J, the junction contained 9 bases not matched to a gene. This sample stems from a study of blood T cell repertoires in COVID-19. Across the study: In each case, the material was cDNA or gDNA derived from T cells, B-cell-depleted T cells, or PBMCs.

The sequenced sample consisted of peripheral blood. The gene calls are TRBV15 and TRBJ1-5, with 8 bases aligning to TRBD1. The TCR originated in a woman aged 70-85 years with acute or convalescent COVID-19. The CDR3 DNA reads TGTGCCACCAGCAGAGTAACGGGACAGGCACGGCAGCCCCAGCATTTT. Protein sequence: CATSRVTGQARQPQHF.